This T cell receptor beta chain was captured by sequencing in a study of radiation and T cells in renal cell carcinoma. Findings and caveats of the study: In blood, top tumor clones expanded by 2 weeks, shrinking by 4.

With respect to this clone: Its antigen is still unknown.

Documented time point: blood 4 weeks post-SBRT, at nephrectomy. Sample treatment: 15 Gy SBRT to primary tumor, nephrectomy 4 weeks later. The tumor was a clear cell renal cell carcinoma. The ends were cut back, 5 bases at V and 7 bases at J, with 18 bases in the middle. The germline V gene has CDR1 SQVTM and CDR2 ANQGSEA. The CDR3 consists of 14 residues. Sequencing used immunoSEQ multiplex PCR; TCRdb keeps in-frame clones, though not all of them. In the table there are approximately 80,000 clones, nearly 90% of which are singletons. The material sequenced was blood, taken from a patient whose treatment included radiotherapy and nephrectomy. The receptor's source is a woman in her sixties or seventies with renal cell carcinoma. V is TRBV29-1 and J is TRBJ2-1; D is ambiguous. This CDR3 reads CSVLGPGMMNEQFF. The CDR3 coding sequence is TGCAGCGTTCTAGGCCCAGGTATGATGAATGAGCAGTTCTTC.